Included here is one T cell receptor beta chain sequence, with context. This specimen comes from a study of chemoradiotherapy in HPV16-positive cancers. On the study more broadly: Candidate HPV-specific T-cell clones and common TCR motifs came from functional assays in a couple of HPV16-positive patients.

Germline assignment: CDR1 SGHTA and CDR2 FQGNSA. CDR3 length: 15 amino acids. V was cut by 6 bases and J by 8 bases, with 19 bases left in between. TCRdb's copy holds only in-frame clones and misses some; the assay was immunoSEQ multiplex PCR. The sample shows approximately 9,500 clones, 65% to 80% of them seen only once. This chain connects TRBV7-2 to TRBJ1-4; TRBD1 is a possible D gene (5 bases). The clonotype comes from a human donor with HPV-associated anogenital cancer. This material consisted of tumor tissue, taken from a patient who underwent chemoradiotherapy. The CDR3 nucleotides are TGTGCCAGCAGTCCCGGGCCCTTTGGGGACGAAAAACTGTTTTTT. This encodes CASSPGPFGDEKLFF.